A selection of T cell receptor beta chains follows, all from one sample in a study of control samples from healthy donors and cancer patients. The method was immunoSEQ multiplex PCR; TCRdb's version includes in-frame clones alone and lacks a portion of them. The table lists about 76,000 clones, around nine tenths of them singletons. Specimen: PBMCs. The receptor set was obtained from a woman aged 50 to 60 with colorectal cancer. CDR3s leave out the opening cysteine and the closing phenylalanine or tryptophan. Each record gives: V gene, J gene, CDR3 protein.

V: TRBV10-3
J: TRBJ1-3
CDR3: AISDDRAGNTIY

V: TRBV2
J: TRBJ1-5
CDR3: ASRGQGNQPQH

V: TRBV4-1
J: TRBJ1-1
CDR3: ASSQDRQVLYTEAF

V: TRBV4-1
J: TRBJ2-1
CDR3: ASSLTPQGGSYNEQF

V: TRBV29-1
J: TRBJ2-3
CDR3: SVDRESTDTQY

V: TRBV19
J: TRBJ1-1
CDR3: ASRQVNTEAF

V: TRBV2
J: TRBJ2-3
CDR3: ASGGATDTQY

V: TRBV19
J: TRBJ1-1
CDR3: ASSLQGKNTEAF

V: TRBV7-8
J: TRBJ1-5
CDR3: ASSSQGDQPQH

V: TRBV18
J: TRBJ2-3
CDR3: ASSPGTSSTDTQY

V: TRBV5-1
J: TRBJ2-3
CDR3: ASATGGTDTQY

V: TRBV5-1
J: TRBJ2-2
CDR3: ASSLRDFNTGELF

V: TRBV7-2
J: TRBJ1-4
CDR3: ASSFQGLANEKLF

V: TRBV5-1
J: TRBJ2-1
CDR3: ASSPGTYSYNEQF

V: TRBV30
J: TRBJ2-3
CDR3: AWTWASATQY

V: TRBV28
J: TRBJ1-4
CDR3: ATRGGTTNEKLF

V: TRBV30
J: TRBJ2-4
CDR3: AWSETGGSKNIQY

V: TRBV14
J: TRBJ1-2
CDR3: ASSQAGYYGYT

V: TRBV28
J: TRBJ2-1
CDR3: ASSPPRTGMDEQF

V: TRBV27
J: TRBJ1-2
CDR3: ASSSSGGVDYGYT

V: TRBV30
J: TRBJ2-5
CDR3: AWSGRIQETQY

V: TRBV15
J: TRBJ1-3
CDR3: ATSRDRTGAAIY

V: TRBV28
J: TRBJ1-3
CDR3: ASSLYIGGDSSGNTIY

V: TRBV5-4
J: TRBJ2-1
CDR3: ASSLVAGDNNEQF

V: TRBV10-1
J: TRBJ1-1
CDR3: ASRGQLNTEAF

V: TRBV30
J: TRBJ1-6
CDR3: AWRMTGKSPLH

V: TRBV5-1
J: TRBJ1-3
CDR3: ASSLQGDGNTIY